This T cell receptor beta chain stems from a study of shared clonotypes between healthy human individuals. The CDR3 is 15 amino acids. With 5 bases removed from V and 4 bases from J, the gap between germline ends came to 16 bases. Germline V CDR1 and CDR2: LNHNV, YYDKDF (reference sequence). In the case of this clone: Antigen: not known.

The method was immunoSEQ multiplex PCR; TCRdb's version includes in-frame clones alone and lacks a portion of them. The sample contains approximately 2.3 million clones, about 92% of which appear only once. Study conclusions and caveats: Approximately 4.5% was the fraction of naive CD4 clonotypes found shared across a few donors. Although depth was large, rarefaction showed that sequencing of the sorted subsets was incomplete.

This clonotype was sampled from a man younger than 30 in good health. Some clones in this sample may be carry-over from other donors' samples. The sequenced sample consisted of naive CD4+ T cells from PBMCs. The subset was: CD45RA+ positively selected. The rearrangement links TRBV15 to TRBJ2-3, with D possibly TRBD2 on 6 matching bases. The CDR3 loop reads CATSRGDSTADTQYF. The CDR3 DNA sequence: TGTGCCACCAGCCGCGGGGACTCCACCGCAGATACGCAGTATTTT.